This T cell receptor (beta chain) was sequenced during a study of post-analysis software for immune sequencing data. Whole-study context: Progressive-relapsing, secondary progressive and relapsing-remitting multiple sclerosis were among the disease courses included. Study-level points and caveats: Strong co-clustering by F measure was evident for samples that had been prepared in the same batch.

TCR beta cDNA libraries included unique molecular identifiers. MiXCR, run by TCRdb on the PCR reads, gives a single entry per CDR3 protein. The table has a few hundred thousand distinct CDR3 sequences, roughly 38% seen once. A note on this clonotype: The antigen remains undetermined.

The sample taken for sequencing was blood. The receptor comes from a girl aged 2 to 10 with multiple sclerosis.

This CDR3 reads CASREPYNEQFF. DNA for the CDR3: TGTGCCAGCAGGGAGCCCTACAATGAGCAGTTCTTC. This chain connects TRBV6-2 or TRBV6-3 to TRBJ2-1; no clear D gene. V lost 6 bases, J lost 2 bases, and 5 bases lay in between. Germline V gene data show CDR1 as MNHEY and CDR2 as SVGEGT. The CDR3 length is 12 residues.